This T cell receptor beta chain is from a study of T cell responses to AZD1222 COVID-19 vaccine. Whole-study findings and limits: Spike was spanned by vaccine-associated CD4 TCRs, with dominance at 160-218 and 743-854. Baseline antibody screening turned up just six seropositive AZD1222 recipients. Among the donors, most were white British and more were female, and clonal diversity was possibly underestimated.

Points on this clone: The antigen is undetermined.

CDR1 is LGHNA, CDR2 YSLEER, per germline. V lost 0 bases to trimming and J lost 5 bases, with 13 bases between them. The CDR3 sequence is 15 residues long. The protocol was immunoSEQ multiplex PCR, while the TCRdb copy is restricted to in-frame clones and leaves out a portion. The repertoire holds 200,000 or so clones, approximately 93% seen once, with around 1% in the top ten. The analysis combined second doses at about 4 or about 12 weeks. The TCR sequence derives from an adult who received the AZD1222 COVID-19 vaccine. This sequence joins TRBV4-3 and TRBJ1-2; possibly TRBD1 for D (6 bases). The material sequenced was peripheral blood, taken 28 days after the second AZD1222 dose. This CDR3 reads CASSQERGALYGYTF. The CDR3 nucleotides are TGCGCCAGCAGCCAAGAGCGGGGGGCCTTATATGGCTACACCTTC.